This is a list of T cell receptor beta chains from one sample in a study of shared clonotypes between healthy human individuals. The data were produced by immunoSEQ multiplex PCR, yet TCRdb's version contains in-frame clones alone and is incomplete. The sample holds about 1.1 million clones; 70% to 80% are singletons and the top ten take 0.89%. The sample was memory CD4+ T cells from PBMCs. All receptors derive from a young man in good health. Some clones in this sample may be carry-over from other donors' samples. CDR3s include the opening cysteine and the closing phenylalanine or tryptophan. The D gene is left open where the match is weak. Only some rows state a clone size, as once, few, many or a class for expanded clones.

v_gene,abundance,j_gene,d_gene,CDR3nt,CDR3aa
TRBV27,-,TRBJ2-1,TRBD1,TGTGCCAGCAGTTTACGGACCTACTCGGGACAGGGAGAAATCTCCTACAATGAGCAGTTCTTC,CASSLRTYSGQGEISYNEQFF
TRBV9,-,TRBJ2-3,TRBD2,TGTGCCAGCAGCGTAGCGGGAGGGCCCCCACAAGATACGCAGTATTTT,CASSVAGGPPQDTQYF
TRBV7-9,-,TRBJ1-1,TRBD1,TGTGCCAGCAGCTTAATCACAGGGGGGAAAGCTTTCTTT,CASSLITGGKAFF
TRBV28,-,TRBJ1-2,-,TGTGCCAGCAGACCGGGGTGGTATGGCTACACCTTC,CASRPGWYGYTF
TRBV27,many,TRBJ2-5,-,TGTGCCAGCAGAGGAGGGGGGGGCTTCGGGACCCAGTACTTC,CASRGGGGFGTQYF
TRBV11-3,-,TRBJ2-3,-,TGTGCCAGCAGTTATCGGGACGGACCCACAGATACGCAGTATTTT,CASSYRDGPTDTQYF
TRBV6-6,-,TRBJ2-3,-,TGTGCCAGTGGGGGGCTCCGCACAGATACGCAGTATTTT,CASGGLRTDTQYF
TRBV7-9,-,TRBJ2-7,-,TGTGCCAGCAGCTTAGCGCGGGCTTACGAGCAGTACTTC,CASSLARAYEQYF
TRBV30,-,TRBJ1-1,-,TGTGCCTGGAGTGTGGACAGTTACACTGAAGCTTTCTTT,CAWSVDSYTEAFF
TRBV5-1,-,TRBJ2-7,-,TGCGCCAGCAGCTTGATTCGGGTTGCGGACGAGCAGTACTTC,CASSLIRVADEQYF
TRBV5-4,-,TRBJ2-3,-,TGTGCCAGCAGCTTGCCTAGCCACCGGGGAGATACGCAGTATTTT,CASSLPSHRGDTQYF
TRBV30,-,TRBJ1-5,-,TGTGCCTGGAGTGTACCGGGGGTCGCGGATCAGCCCCAGCATTTT,CAWSVPGVADQPQHF